This TCR beta chain was captured in a study of T cells after yellow fever vaccination. Overall study context: SMART-Seq v4 Ultra Low Input prepared libraries from low-cell fractions.

About this clonotype: Its target is unknown.

V was clipped by 5 bases and J by 4 bases, with 12 bases between them. CDR1 is SGHRS, CDR2 YFSETQ, per germline. The CDR3 loop spans 13 amino acids. TCR cDNA, made by 5'RACE template switching, carried an added universal primer site and UMIs. Via MiXCR, TCRdb re-called the 5' RACE reads, giving one row per CDR3 protein. The sample has under 400,000 distinct CDR3 sequences; around a tenth are singletons. Findings and limits, study-wide: Reappearance after the booster was seen for most primary-vaccination clones, at 96% CD4 and less than 90% CD8. A faster peak, day 5 versus 15, was reached by the weaker secondary response.

The J gene is TRBJ1-1, the V gene TRBV5-1; tentative D call: TRBD1 (5 bases). The sequence came from a man aged 18 to 29 who received the YFV17D yellow fever vaccine. The sequenced sample was PBMCs, obtained on the day of the first yellow fever vaccination. In nucleotides, the CDR3 is TGCGCCAGCAGGCGTCAGGGAAGCACTGAAGCTTTCTTT. Its translation is CASRRQGSTEAFF.